The 21 T cell receptor beta chains given below trace back to one sample, sequenced in a study of breast tumors, draining lymph nodes, adjacent tissues. Breast cancer patients provided tissue from their axillary draining lymph nodes. From the multiplex PCR reads, TCRdb called clonotypes with MiXCR, one entry per CDR3 protein. The table has 84,000 or so distinct CDR3 sequences, roughly 30% seen once. Specimen: axillary lymph node tissue. The receptors derive from a female donor with breast cancer. Some clones in this sample may be carry-over from other donors' samples.

The V gene is TRBV4-1, the J gene TRBJ1-1; D is unclear. This CDR3 is 14 amino acids long. CDR1 and CDR2 (germline): MGHRA, YSYEKL. V was trimmed by 2 bases and J by 0 bases, leaving 7 bases between them. The CDR3 DNA follows: TGCGCCAGCAGCCAAATGAGGTTGAACACTGAAGCTTTCTTT. Its protein product is CASSQMRLNTEAFF.

At least ten counts were recorded for this clonotype. This chain links TRBV7-2 with TRBJ2-5; 11 bases fit TRBD2. After removal of 1 base from V and 4 bases from J, the junction contained 5 bases not matched to a gene. This CDR3 region has 16 residues. The germline gives CDR1 SGHTA, CDR2 FQGNSA. This CDR3 is CASSLGLAGGRETQYF. CDR3 nucleotides: TGTGCCAGCAGCTTAGGGCTAGCGGGAGGACGAGAGACCCAGTACTTC.

This clonotype has ten or more counts. The chain recombines TRBV18 with TRBJ1-2, with a weak D call TRBD1 (6 bases). CDR3 length: 12 amino acids. The V gene's germline CDR1 is KGHSH and CDR2 LQKENI. V lost 3 bases, J lost 8 bases, and 10 bases lay in between. The CDR3 spells CASSPNRDGYTF. In DNA form, the CDR3 reads TGTGCCAGCTCACCCAACAGGGACGGCTACACCTTC.

This clonotype occurred many times. The chain links TRBV6-2 or TRBV6-3 to TRBJ2-3, with 10 bases lining up with TRBD2. CDR3 size: 15 residues. Germline CDR1 and CDR2: MNHEY and SVGEGT. After removal of 3 bases from V and 3 bases from J, the junction contained 3 bases not matched to a gene. The CDR3 sequence: CASSYSSGRTDTQYF. Written as DNA, the CDR3 is TGTGCCAGCAGTTATTCTAGCGGGAGAACAGATACGCAGTATTTT.

This clonotype was picked up many times. V is TRBV7-3 and J is TRBJ2-1; 7 bases are a match to TRBD2. The V segment lost 5 bases and the J segment 6 bases; nucleotides outside the gene matches: 13. The CDR3 runs 16 residues. CDR1 and CDR2 from the germline V gene are SGHTA and FQGTGA. For the CDR3, the DNA is TGTGCCAGCAGCCCCTATGGGGGGGTTTCGCGCAATGAGCAGTTCTTC. This sequence encodes CASSPYGGVSRNEQFF. Supplemented by reference TRBV7-3 and TRBJ2-1, the full variable domain reads GAGVSQTPSNKVTEKGKYVELRCDPISGHTALYWYRQSLGQGPEFLIYFQGTGAADDSGLPNDRFFAVRPEGSVSTLKIQRTERGDSAVYLCASSPYGGVSRNEQFFGPGTRLTVL.

This clonotype was seen many times. The chain is built from TRBV6-1 and TRBJ2-2; D may be TRBD1 (5 bases). CDR3 size: 15 residues. Germline lookup yields CDR1 MNHNS and CDR2 SASEGT. The V gene lost 7 bases and the J gene lost 3 bases, with 15 bases spanning the gap. CDR3 region: CASKGFKYDTGELFF. In DNA, the CDR3 is TGTGCCAGCAAGGGGTTCAAATACGACACCGGGGAGCTGTTTTTT.

This clonotype was seen at least ten times. The CDR3 DNA is TGTGCCAGTAGTATGAGGGGAGGCGGGAGGGGGAATGAGCAGTTCTTC. This codes for CASSMRGGGRGNEQFF. The chain has TRBV19 and TRBJ2-1; 9 bases are a match to TRBD2. V shed 3 bases, J shed 7 bases, and the junction held 10 bases outside the gene matches. Germline assignment: CDR1 LNHDA and CDR2 SQIVND (reference sequence). CDR3 size: 16 residues. The whole variable domain, filled in from reference TRBV19 and TRBJ2-1, reads DGGITQSPKYLFRKEGQNVTLSCEQNLNHDAMYWYRQDPGQGLRLIYYSQIVNDFQKGDIAEGYSVSREKKESFPLTVTSAQKNPTAFYLCASSMRGGGRGNEQFFGPGTRLTVL.

This clonotype was seen many times. The genes are TRBV29-1 and TRBJ2-3; either TRBD1 or TRBD2 may supply D (5 bases each). The CDR3 is made up of 13 amino acids. V shed 7 bases and J shed 2 bases, with 13 bases lying between them. CDR1 is SQVTM, CDR2 ANQGSEA, per germline. The chain's CDR3 is CSDGDLATDTQYF. In DNA form, the CDR3 reads TGCAGCGATGGGGACCTGGCCACAGATACGCAGTATTTT.

This clonotype was observed many times. The rearrangement joins TRBV5-6 to TRBJ2-1, with TRBD2 identical over 9 bases. The CDR3 is made up of 16 amino acids. In germline, CDR1 is SGHDT, CDR2 YYEEEE. The V segment lost 3 bases and the J segment 7 bases; nucleotides outside the gene matches: 11. CDR3 in DNA: TGTGCCAGCAGCTCACTCGGGACTAGCTTTTCGAATGAGCAGTTCTTC. Protein: CASSSLGTSFSNEQFF.

The chain joins TRBV10-3 to TRBJ2-7, with TRBD2 matching over 10 bases. J gave up 5 bases and V 3 bases, and 10 bases lay outside the gene matches. This CDR3 is 16 amino acids long. Per the germline V gene, CDR1 is ENHRY and CDR2 is SYGVKD. The CDR3 sequence is CAISDILASGSNEQYF. CDR3 DNA sequence: TGTGCCATCAGTGACATTTTGGCTAGCGGGAGTAACGAGCAGTACTTC.

This clonotype is a singleton in its sample. It is unclear where the CDR3 begins or ends on the DNA, so no DNA is shown, and the CDR3 is as TCRdb lists it. The rearrangement uses TRBV7-9 and TRBJ2-5; the DNA was not compared with TRBD2, the D call given in the table. Ends included, the CDR3 has 20 residues. CDR1 is SEHNR and CDR2 is FQNEAQ in the germline V gene (reference sequence). The CDR3 loop reads CASSPTEDSPLHFGNGTQYF.

About this clonotype itself: The limits of the CDR3 on the DNA are not certain, so only TCRdb's listed CDR3 is given. The J gene is TRBJ1-5, the V gene TRBV11-3; the table's D call, TRBD1, has no DNA check behind it. The CDR3 contains 21 residues when both ends are counted. The germline V gene encodes CDR1 SGHNT and CDR2 YENEEA. CDR3 residues: CASSFYICSAVGDRTDQPQHF.

As for this clonotype: The junction differs from germline at one of its ends, possibly a read error. The rearrangement uses TRBV9 and TRBJ2-1; TRBD2 aligns across 7 bases. The CDR3 has 17 residues. The germline CDR1 and CDR2 sequences are SGDLS and YYNGEE. Here the CDR3 DNA reads TGTGCCAGCAGCGAGCCCCCCGCCTCTAGCGGATACACTGAGCAGTTCTTC. Protein product: CASSEPPASSGYTEQFF.

This clonotype was seen ten or more times. This may arise from a read error, as a much more abundant clone is one base away. V gene TRBV20-1 combines with J gene TRBJ2-5, with D unclear. The germline V gene has CDR1 DFQATT and CDR2 SNEGSKA (reference sequence). CDR3 length equals 11 residues. The CDR3 DNA is TGCAGTGCTAGTGGGAAAGAGACCCAGTCCTTC. It yields the protein CSASGKETQSF.

Comment on this clonotype: Because the CDR3 is missing its conserved closing phenylalanine or tryptophan, this is likely a read error. The rearrangement joins TRBV29-1 to TRBJ1-2; D not resolved. Germline V CDR1 and CDR2: SQVTM, ANQGSEA. The CDR3 runs 12 residues. The CDR3 sequence is CGVGVHNYGYTL. The CDR3 DNA reads as TGCGGCGTTGGGGTGCATAACTATGGCTACACCCTC.

This clonotype came up many times. The chain carries TRBV7-9 and TRBJ2-7; 9 positions match TRBD2. The CDR3 runs to 15 residues. Germline V gene data show CDR1 as SEHNR and CDR2 as FQNEAQ (reference sequence). V shed 5 bases and J 5 bases; nucleotides not matched to a gene: 10. CDR3 sequence reads: CASSLPGLAPNEQYF. The CDR3 DNA sequence: TGTGCCAGCAGCCTACCGGGACTAGCACCAAACGAGCAGTACTTC.

This clonotype was seen ten or more times. V is TRBV27 and J is TRBJ2-5; 9 nucleotides align to TRBD1. This CDR3 is built from 14 residues. Germline-derived CDR1 and CDR2 are MNHEY and SMNVEV (reference sequence). J gave up 2 bases and V 5 bases, and 3 bases lay outside the gene matches. CDR3 residues: CASSQQGAQETQYF. The DNA for the CDR3 is TGTGCCAGCAGTCAACAGGGGGCTCAAGAGACCCAGTACTTC.

The J gene is TRBJ1-1, the V gene TRBV30; tentative D call: TRBD1 (6 bases). This CDR3 is 13 amino acids long. Trimming removed 5 bases at V and 1 base at J, with 11 bases between. Germline V lookup: CDR1 GTSNPN, CDR2 SVGIG (reference sequence). The CDR3: CAWVRDTNTEAFF. Here the CDR3 DNA reads TGTGCCTGGGTCCGGGACACGAACACTGAAGCTTTCTTT.

This chain joins TRBV20-1 and TRBJ2-2, with D unclear. The CDR3 has 12 residues. The germline gives CDR1 DFQATT, CDR2 SNEGSKA (reference sequence). Between the trimmed V and J ends, which lost 3 bases and 0 bases, there was a span of 2 bases. The CDR3 protein is CSASANTGELFF. The CDR3 nucleotides read TGCAGTGCTAGCGCGAACACCGGGGAGCTGTTTTTT.

This clonotype was counted ten times or more. This rearrangement joins TRBV9 to TRBJ2-1; 8 bases align to TRBD1. Germline V gene data show CDR1 as SGDLS and CDR2 as YYNGEE. Trimming cost V 0 bases and J 8 bases; bases outside gene matches: 4. The CDR3 has 14 residues. The DNA for the CDR3 is TGTGCCAGCAGCGTAGGGACAGGGTACGATGAGCAGTTCTTC. Amino acid sequence: CASSVGTGYDEQFF.

This clonotype was found many times. J is TRBJ1-3 and V is TRBV18, with TRBD1 matching over 10 bases. This CDR3 has 20 amino acids. Germline lookup yields CDR1 KGHSH and CDR2 LQKENI. Germline trimming cut 3 bases from V and 4 bases from J; bases unmatched to any gene: 18. CDR3 bases: TGTGCCAGCTCACCGACTCAGGCCCGGACCGGGACAGGGGTCGGAAACACCATATATTTT. Protein: CASSPTQARTGTGVGNTIYF.